This is a list of T cell receptor beta chains from one sample in a study of shared clonotypes between healthy human individuals. The assay was immunoSEQ multiplex PCR, and TCRdb's table has in-frame clones only and misses some. Here the sample spans approximately 740,000 clones, 80% to 95% being singletons. Specimen: naive CD8+ T cells sorted from blood. Receptor source: a young man in good health. Each CDR3 is given with its conserved first and last residue. The order of the fields is D gene, clone size, J gene, V gene, CDR3 protein, CDR3 DNA. The D gene is left open where the match is weak. For some rows the clone size is stated as once, few or many, or as a class when expanded; others skip it.

. | . | TRBJ2-7 | TRBV27 | CASSFQGSRSYEQYF | TGTGCCAGCAGTTTCCAGGGGTCCCGCTCCTACGAGCAGTACTTC
. | . | TRBJ2-3 | TRBV6-5 | CASRDNTDTQYF | TGTGCCAGCCGGGACAACACAGATACGCAGTATTTT
. | . | TRBJ2-7 | TRBV5-6 | CASSPTSEVEQYF | TGTGCCAGCAGCCCGACTAGTGAGGTCGAGCAGTACTTC
TRBD1 | . | TRBJ2-1 | TRBV6-6 | CASSSDRDPYNEQFF | TGTGCCAGCAGCTCCGACAGGGACCCCTACAATGAGCAGTTCTTC
TRBD2 | . | TRBJ2-1 | TRBV6-5 | CASRGREYANEQFF | TGTGCCAGCAGAGGGCGGGAGTATGCCAATGAGCAGTTCTTC
TRBD2 | . | TRBJ2-7 | TRBV27 | CASRVGAGGSYEQYF | TGTGCCAGCAGAGTTGGGGCGGGAGGCTCCTACGAGCAGTACTTC
TRBD1 | . | TRBJ2-7 | TRBV7-9 | CASSSPTGEYEQYF | TGTGCCAGCAGCTCGCCGACAGGGGAGTACGAGCAGTACTTC
. | . | TRBJ2-5 | TRBV27 | CASSPGLGGETQYF | TGTGCCAGCAGCCCCGGTTTGGGGGGAGAGACCCAGTACTTC
. | . | TRBJ2-2 | TRBV6-1 | CASSEPQGVRELFF | TGTGCCAGCAGTGAACCCCAGGGTGTCAGGGAGCTGTTTTTT
. | . | TRBJ2-1 | TRBV10-1 | CASSRQSSYNEQFF | TGCGCCAGCAGTCGTCAGAGCTCCTACAATGAGCAGTTCTTC
TRBD1 | . | TRBJ2-7 | TRBV6-1 | CASSEQDRGPYEQYF | TGTGCCAGCAGTGAACAGGACAGGGGTCCCTACGAGCAGTACTTC
TRBD1 | . | TRBJ1-4 | TRBV28 | CASREGGVRSEKLFF | TGTGCCAGCAGGGAAGGGGGCGTTCGCTCTGAAAAACTGTTTTTT
TRBD2 | . | TRBJ2-1 | TRBV5-5 | CASSLGLAAYNEQFF | TGTGCCAGCAGCTTGGGCCTAGCGGCTTACAATGAGCAGTTCTTC
. | once | TRBJ2-7 | TRBV27 | CASSLMPSRTYEQYF | TGTGCCAGCAGTTTAATGCCTAGCAGAACCTACGAGCAGTACTTC
. | . | TRBJ2-1 | TRBV20-1 | CSAEENEQFF | TGCAGTGCTGAAGAGAATGAGCAGTTCTTC
. | . | TRBJ2-7 | TRBV10-1 | CASSASSYEQYF | TGCGCCAGCAGCGCTTCTTCCTACGAGCAGTACTTC
. | . | TRBJ1-4 | TRBV9 | CASSVGEALAEKLFF | TGTGCCAGCAGCGTAGGTGAAGCCCTTGCTGAAAAACTGTTTTTT
. | . | TRBJ2-7 | TRBV7-8 | CASSLGGPEFYEQYF | TGTGCCAGCAGCTTAGGGGGGCCGGAGTTCTACGAGCAGTACTTC
TRBD1 | . | TRBJ2-2 | TRBV9 | CASSGSGGDPFNTGELFF | TGTGCCAGCAGCGGATCAGGGGGCGACCCTTTCAACACCGGGGAGCTGTTTTTT
TRBD1 | once | TRBJ2-5 | TRBV7-2 | CASSLGTGGASETQYF | TGTGCCAGCAGCCTTGGGACAGGGGGCGCTTCGGAGACCCAGTACTTC
TRBD2 | . | TRBJ2-1 | TRBV19 | CASRIAGTSNGEQFF | TGTGCCAGTCGAATCGCCGGGACTAGCAATGGTGAGCAGTTCTTC
TRBD2 | . | TRBJ2-1 | TRBV29-1 | CSFTAGGGNEQFF | TGCAGCTTCACGGCGGGAGGGGGGAATGAGCAGTTCTTC
. | . | TRBJ1-2 | TRBV5-4 | CASSLGHPDANYGYTF | TGTGCCAGCAGCTTGGGTCACCCCGACGCTAACTATGGCTACACCTTC
TRBD2 | . | TRBJ2-1 | TRBV5-1 | CASSWTSYNEQFF | TGCGCCAGCAGCTGGACTAGCTACAATGAGCAGTTCTTC
TRBD2 | . | TRBJ2-1 | TRBV14 | CASSHGTSGRSSYNEQFF | TGTGCCAGCAGCCACGGGACTAGCGGTCGAAGCTCCTACAATGAGCAGTTCTTC
. | once | TRBJ1-2 | TRBV13 | CASSLAQGFYGYTF | TGTGCCAGCAGCTTAGCGCAGGGATTCTATGGCTACACCTTC
TRBD1 | . | TRBJ2-1 | TRBV5-6 | CASTIRGQEFYNEQFF | TGTGCCAGCACCATTCGGGGACAGGAGTTTTACAATGAGCAGTTCTTC
. | few | TRBJ1-2 | TRBV4-3 | CASSPSGGYGYTF | TGCGCCAGCAGCCCCTCGGGAGGCTATGGCTACACCTTC
. | . | TRBJ2-7 | TRBV5-4 | CATSGSYEQYF | TGTGCCACCTCGGGAAGCTACGAGCAGTACTTC
TRBD2 | . | TRBJ2-1 | TRBV7-2 | CASSLGPSTSAHEQFF | TGTGCCAGCAGCTTAGGGCCCTCTACTAGCGCGCATGAGCAGTTCTTC
. | . | TRBJ2-1 | TRBV11-2 | CASSFFGGNNEQFF | TGTGCCAGCAGCTTTTTCGGCGGGAACAATGAGCAGTTCTTC
. | . | TRBJ1-5 | TRBV2 | CASTLRTASNQPQHF | TGTGCCAGCACCCTACGGACAGCTAGCAATCAGCCCCAGCATTTT
TRBD2 | . | TRBJ2-7 | TRBV28 | CASRPTGTSIYEQYF | TGTGCCAGCAGGCCCACCGGGACTAGCATCTACGAGCAGTACTTC
. | . | TRBJ1-1 | TRBV7-9 | CASSLDTAFF | TGTGCCAGCAGCTTAGACACGGCTTTCTTT
. | many | TRBJ1-1 | TRBV29-1 | CSVVLSGFPEAFF | TGCAGCGTTGTACTTTCGGGGTTTCCTGAAGCTTTCTTT
. | . | TRBJ2-5 | TRBV9 | CASSVFGAWETQYF | TGTGCCAGCAGCGTATTCGGAGCATGGGAGACCCAGTACTTC
. | . | TRBJ2-1 | TRBV4-3 | CASSQEWGTNNEQFF | TGCGCCAGCAGCCAAGAATGGGGTACGAACAATGAGCAGTTCTTC
. | . | TRBJ2-3 | TRBV19 | CACQFGGTQYF | TGTGCCTGCCAGTTTGGGGGTACGCAGTATTTT
TRBD1 | . | TRBJ2-7 | TRBV28 | CASMQGQGGEQYF | TGTGCCAGCATGCAGGGACAGGGGGGCGAGCAGTACTTC
. | . | TRBJ2-7 | TRBV27 | CASSLSGSSYEQYF | TGTGCCAGCAGTTTAAGTGGCAGCTCCTACGAGCAGTACTTC
TRBD1 | few | TRBJ1-1 | TRBV27 | CASGSLETGEKAFF | TGTGCCAGCGGGTCCCTCGAAACAGGGGAAAAAGCTTTCTTT
. | few | TRBJ1-4 | TRBV6-6 | CASSYGDVRGKLFF | TGTGCCAGCAGTTATGGCGACGTTCGTGGGAAACTGTTTTTT
TRBD1 | few | TRBJ1-1 | TRBV14 | CASSQTGTAFF | TGTGCCAGCAGCCAGACAGGGACGGCTTTCTTT
. | . | TRBJ2-7 | TRBV9 | CASSVGASTSYEQYF | TGTGCCAGCAGCGTGGGGGCGAGCACCTCCTACGAGCAGTACTTC
. | . | TRBJ2-2 | TRBV29-1 | CSVESPRGTGELFF | TGCAGCGTTGAAAGCCCAAGAGGGACCGGGGAGCTGTTTTTT
. | . | TRBJ1-4 | TRBV6-4 | CASSDSEEKNEKLFF | TGTGCCAGCAGTGACTCAGAGGAGAAGAATGAAAAACTGTTTTTT
. | . | TRBJ1-4 | TRBV2 | CASSEGYGYEKLFF | TGTGCCAGCAGTGAAGGGTACGGCTACGAAAAACTGTTTTTT
. | . | TRBJ1-1 | TRBV27 | CASSRGPEAFF | TGTGCCAGCAGTAGGGGCCCTGAAGCTTTCTTT
TRBD1 | once | TRBJ1-5 | TRBV29-1 | CSVLLGQGNNQPQHF | TGCAGCGTCTTATTGGGACAGGGAAACAATCAGCCCCAGCATTTT
TRBD1 | . | TRBJ2-7 | TRBV11-2 | CASSLAGTGTYEQYF | TGTGCCAGCAGCTTAGCAGGGACAGGGACCTACGAGCAGTACTTC
TRBD2 | . | TRBJ2-1 | TRBV7-6 | CASSLAGGLGLNEQFF | TGTGCCAGCAGCTTAGCTGGGGGACTAGGGCTCAATGAGCAGTTCTTC
. | . | TRBJ1-1 | TRBV5-1 | CASSLKGGEAPDTEAFF | TGCGCCAGCAGCTTGAAGGGGGGGGAAGCCCCGGACACTGAAGCTTTCTTT
. | . | TRBJ1-5 | TRBV19 | CASSIRVVSHASTSNQPQHF | TGTGCCAGTAGTATACGGGTGGTCAGCCACGCTAGCACTAGCAATCAGCCCCAGCATTTT
. | . | TRBJ1-5 | TRBV7-9 | CASSSFNQPQHF | TGTGCCAGCAGCTCCTTCAATCAGCCCCAGCATTTT
TRBD2 | . | TRBJ2-1 | TRBV11-2 | CASSSIAGTSYNEQFF | TGTGCCAGCAGCTCAATAGCGGGAACCTCCTACAATGAGCAGTTCTTC
. | . | TRBJ1-1 | TRBV28 | CASSSSRLSLNTEAFF | TGTGCCAGCAGTTCCAGTCGCCTTTCTTTGAACACTGAAGCTTTCTTT
. | . | TRBJ2-3 | TRBV7-9 | CASSSGAGETDTQYF | TGTGCCAGCAGCTCTGGGGCAGGGGAGACAGATACGCAGTATTTT
. | . | TRBJ2-5 | TRBV13 | CASSWASEETQYF | TGTGCCAGCAGCTGGGCCTCCGAAGAGACCCAGTACTTC